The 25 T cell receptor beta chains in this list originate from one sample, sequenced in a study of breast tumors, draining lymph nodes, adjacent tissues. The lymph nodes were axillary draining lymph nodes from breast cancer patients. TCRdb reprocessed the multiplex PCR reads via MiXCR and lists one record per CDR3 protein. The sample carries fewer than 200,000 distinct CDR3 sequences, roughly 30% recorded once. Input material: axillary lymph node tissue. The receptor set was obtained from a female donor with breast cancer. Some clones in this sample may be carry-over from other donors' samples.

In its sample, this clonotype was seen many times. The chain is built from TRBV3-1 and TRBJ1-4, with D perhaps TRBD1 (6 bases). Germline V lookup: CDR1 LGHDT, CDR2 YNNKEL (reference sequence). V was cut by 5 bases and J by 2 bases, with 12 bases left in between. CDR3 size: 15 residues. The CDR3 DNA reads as TGTGCCAGCAGCTACCACAGGGAGACTAATGAAAAACTGTTTTTT. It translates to CASSYHRETNEKLFF.

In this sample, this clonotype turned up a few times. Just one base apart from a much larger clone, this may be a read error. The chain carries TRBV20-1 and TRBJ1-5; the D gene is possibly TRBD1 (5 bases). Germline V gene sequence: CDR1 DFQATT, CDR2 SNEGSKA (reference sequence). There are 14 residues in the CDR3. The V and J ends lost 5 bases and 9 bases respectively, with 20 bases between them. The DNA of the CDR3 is TGCAGTGCTCCGGCTGGGGCGATAGGGCCGCCCCAGCATTTT. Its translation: CSAPAGAIGPPQHF.

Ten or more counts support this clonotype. This CDR3 reads CATRDREETQYF. The DNA of the CDR3 is TGTGCCACGCGGGACAGGGAGGAGACCCAGTACTTC. This chain connects TRBV10-3 to TRBJ2-5; 9 bases fit TRBD1. The trim removed 10 bases at V and 5 bases at J, leaving 5 bases unmatched. There are 12 residues in the CDR3. Germline V lookup: CDR1 ENHRY, CDR2 SYGVKD.

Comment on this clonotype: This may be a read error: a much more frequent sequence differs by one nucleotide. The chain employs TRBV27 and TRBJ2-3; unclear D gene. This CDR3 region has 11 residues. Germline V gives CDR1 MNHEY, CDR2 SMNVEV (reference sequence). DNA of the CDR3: TGTGCCAACAGTTCCCCAGATACGCAGTATTTT. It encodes CANSSPDTQYF.

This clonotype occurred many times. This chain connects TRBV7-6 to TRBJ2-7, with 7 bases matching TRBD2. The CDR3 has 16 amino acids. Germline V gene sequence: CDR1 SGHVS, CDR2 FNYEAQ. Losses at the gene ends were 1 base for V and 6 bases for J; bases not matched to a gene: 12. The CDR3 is CASSLDTGTGGSEQYF. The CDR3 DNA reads TGTGCCAGCAGCTTAGACACCGGGACGGGAGGCTCCGAGCAGTACTTC. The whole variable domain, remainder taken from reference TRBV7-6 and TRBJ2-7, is GAGVSQSPRYKVTKRGQDVALRCDPISGHVSLYWYRQALGQGPEFLTYFNYEAQQDKSGLPNDRFSAERPEGSISTLTIQRTEQRDSAMYRCASSLDTGTGGSEQYFGPGTRLTVT.

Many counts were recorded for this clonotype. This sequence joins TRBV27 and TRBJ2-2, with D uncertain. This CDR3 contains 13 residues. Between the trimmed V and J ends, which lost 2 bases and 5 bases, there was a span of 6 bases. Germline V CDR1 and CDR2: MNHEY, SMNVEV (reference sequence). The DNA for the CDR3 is TGTGCCAGCAGTTTACGTGAGACCGGGGAGCTGTTTTTT. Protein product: CASSLRETGELFF.

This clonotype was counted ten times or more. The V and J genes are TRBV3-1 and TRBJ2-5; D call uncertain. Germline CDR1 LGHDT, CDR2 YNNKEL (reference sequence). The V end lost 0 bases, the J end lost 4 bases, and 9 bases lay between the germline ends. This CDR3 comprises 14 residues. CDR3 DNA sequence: TGTGCCAGCAGCCAAGAAGGGATTGGAGAGACCCAGTACTTC. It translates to CASSQEGIGETQYF.

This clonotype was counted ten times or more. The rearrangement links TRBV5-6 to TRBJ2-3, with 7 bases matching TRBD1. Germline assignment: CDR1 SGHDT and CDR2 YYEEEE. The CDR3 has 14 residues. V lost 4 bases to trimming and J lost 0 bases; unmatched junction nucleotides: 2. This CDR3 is CASSPGGSTDTQYF. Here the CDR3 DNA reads TGTGCCAGCAGCCCAGGGGGTAGCACAGATACGCAGTATTTT.

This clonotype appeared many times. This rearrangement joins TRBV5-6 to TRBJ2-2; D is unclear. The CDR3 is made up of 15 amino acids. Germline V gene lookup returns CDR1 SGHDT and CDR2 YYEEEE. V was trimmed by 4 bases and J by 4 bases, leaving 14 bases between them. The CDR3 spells CASSRRNFATGELFF. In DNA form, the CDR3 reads TGTGCCAGCAGCCGAAGGAACTTCGCCACCGGGGAGCTGTTTTTT.

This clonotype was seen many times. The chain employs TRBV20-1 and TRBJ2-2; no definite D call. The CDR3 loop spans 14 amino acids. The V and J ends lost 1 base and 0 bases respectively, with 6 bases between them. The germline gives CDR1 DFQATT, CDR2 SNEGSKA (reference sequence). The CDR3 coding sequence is TGCAGTGCTAGAGGCCGGACGAACACCGGGGAGCTGTTTTTT. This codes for CSARGRTNTGELFF.

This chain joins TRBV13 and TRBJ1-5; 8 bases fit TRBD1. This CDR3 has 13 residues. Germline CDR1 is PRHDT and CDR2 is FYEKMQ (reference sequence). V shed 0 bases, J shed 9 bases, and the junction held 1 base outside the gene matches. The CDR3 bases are TGTGCCAGCAGCTTAGGGACAGGGGTGCCCCAGCATTTT. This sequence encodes CASSLGTGVPQHF. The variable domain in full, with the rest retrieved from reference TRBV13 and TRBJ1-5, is AAGVIQSPRHLIKEKRETATLKCYPIPRHDTVYWYQQGPGQDPQFLISFYEKMQSDKGSIPDRFSAQQFSDYHSELNMSSLELGDSALYFCASSLGTGVPQHFGDGTRLSIL.

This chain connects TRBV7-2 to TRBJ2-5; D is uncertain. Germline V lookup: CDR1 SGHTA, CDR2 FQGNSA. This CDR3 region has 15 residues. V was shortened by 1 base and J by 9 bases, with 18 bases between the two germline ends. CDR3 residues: CASSLVGNSNQPQYF. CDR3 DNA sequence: TGTGCCAGCAGCTTAGTGGGGAATAGCAATCAGCCCCAGTACTTC. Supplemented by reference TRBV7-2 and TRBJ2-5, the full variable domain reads GAGVSQSPSNKVTEKGKDVELRCDPISGHTALYWYRQSLGQGLEFLIYFQGNSAPDKSGLPSDRFSAERTGGSVSTLTIQRTQQEDSAVYLCASSLVGNSNQPQYFGPGTRLLVL.

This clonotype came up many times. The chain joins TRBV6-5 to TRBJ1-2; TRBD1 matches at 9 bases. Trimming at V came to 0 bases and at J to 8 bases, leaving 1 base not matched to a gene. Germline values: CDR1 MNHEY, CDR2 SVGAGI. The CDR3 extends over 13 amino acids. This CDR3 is CASSYSGTGGYTF. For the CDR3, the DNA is TGTGCCAGCAGTTACTCCGGGACAGGGGGCTACACCTTC.

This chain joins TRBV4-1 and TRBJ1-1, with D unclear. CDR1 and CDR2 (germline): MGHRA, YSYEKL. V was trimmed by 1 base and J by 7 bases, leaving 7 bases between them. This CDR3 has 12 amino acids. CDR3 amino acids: CASSQVYSEAFF. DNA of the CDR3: TGCGCCAGCAGCCAAGTATACAGTGAAGCTTTCTTT.

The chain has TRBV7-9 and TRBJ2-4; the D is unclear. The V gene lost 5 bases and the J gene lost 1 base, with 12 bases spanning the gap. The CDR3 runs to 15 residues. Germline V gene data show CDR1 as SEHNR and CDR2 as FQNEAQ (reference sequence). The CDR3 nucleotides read TGTGCCAGCAGCGTTATGGGGATGGCCAAAAACATTCAGTACTTC. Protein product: CASSVMGMAKNIQYF.

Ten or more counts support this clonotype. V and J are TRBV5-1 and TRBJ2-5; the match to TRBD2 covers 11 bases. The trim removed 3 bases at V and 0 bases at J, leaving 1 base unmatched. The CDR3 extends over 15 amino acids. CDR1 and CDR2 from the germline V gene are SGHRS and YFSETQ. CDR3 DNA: TGCGCCAGCAGCTCTAGCGGGGGGCACCAAGAGACCCAGTACTTC. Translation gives CASSSSGGHQETQYF.

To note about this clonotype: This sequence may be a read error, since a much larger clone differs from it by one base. In nucleotides, the CDR3 is TGTGCCAGCAGCAATAGCGGGAGGGCCGGGGACGAGCAGTACTTC. This sequence encodes CASSNSGRAGDEQYF. This chain uses TRBV9 with TRBJ2-7; TRBD2 aligns across 11 bases. The CDR3 extends over 15 amino acids. Germline CDR1 reads SGDLS; CDR2 reads YYNGEE. V shed 4 bases, J shed 5 bases, and the junction held 8 bases outside the gene matches.

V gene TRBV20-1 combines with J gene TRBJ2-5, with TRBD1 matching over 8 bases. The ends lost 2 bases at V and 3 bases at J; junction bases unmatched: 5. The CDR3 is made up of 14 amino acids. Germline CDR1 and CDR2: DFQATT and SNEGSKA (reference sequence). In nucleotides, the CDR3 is TGCAGTGCTAGATCCGCGGGACAGGAAGAGACCCAGTACTTC. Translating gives CSARSAGQEETQYF.

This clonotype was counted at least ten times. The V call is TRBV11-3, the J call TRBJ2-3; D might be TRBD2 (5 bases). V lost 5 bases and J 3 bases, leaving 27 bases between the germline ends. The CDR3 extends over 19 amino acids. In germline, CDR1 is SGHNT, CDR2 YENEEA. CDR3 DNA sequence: TGTGCCAGCAGCCAGCGACGGGATCCGAGAGGGAGCTTTACAGATACGCAGTATTTT. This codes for CASSQRRDPRGSFTDTQYF.

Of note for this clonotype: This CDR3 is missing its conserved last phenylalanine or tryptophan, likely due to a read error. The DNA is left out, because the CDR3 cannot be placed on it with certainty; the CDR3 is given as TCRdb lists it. CDR3 amino acids: CASSFVAESPTSST. The gene calls are TRBV12-3 or TRBV12-4 and TRBJ2-7; the table's TRBD2 call for D was not verified on the DNA. The CDR3 is made up of 14 amino acids, end residues included.

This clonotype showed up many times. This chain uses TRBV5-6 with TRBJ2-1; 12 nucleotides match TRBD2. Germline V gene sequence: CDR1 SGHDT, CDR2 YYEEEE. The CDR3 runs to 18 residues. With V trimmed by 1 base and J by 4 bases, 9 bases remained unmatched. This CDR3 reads CASSLTSGGTGGYNEQFF. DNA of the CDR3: TGTGCCAGCAGCTTGACTAGCGGGGGGACCGGGGGGTACAATGAGCAGTTCTTC.

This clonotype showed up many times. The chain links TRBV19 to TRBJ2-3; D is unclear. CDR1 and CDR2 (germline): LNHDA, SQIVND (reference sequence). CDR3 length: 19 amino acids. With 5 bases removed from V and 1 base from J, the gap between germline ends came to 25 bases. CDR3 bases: TGTGCCAGTAGTCCCCGTCGTGGGTCTCGACTCTTCCGCACAGATACGCAGTATTTT. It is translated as CASSPRRGSRLFRTDTQYF.

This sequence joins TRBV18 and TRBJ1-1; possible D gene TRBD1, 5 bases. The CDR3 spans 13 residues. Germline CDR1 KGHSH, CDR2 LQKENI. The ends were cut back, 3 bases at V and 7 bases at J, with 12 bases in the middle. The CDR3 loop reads CASSPVQGNEAFF. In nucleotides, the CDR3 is TGTGCCAGCTCACCGGTTCAGGGTAATGAAGCTTTCTTT.

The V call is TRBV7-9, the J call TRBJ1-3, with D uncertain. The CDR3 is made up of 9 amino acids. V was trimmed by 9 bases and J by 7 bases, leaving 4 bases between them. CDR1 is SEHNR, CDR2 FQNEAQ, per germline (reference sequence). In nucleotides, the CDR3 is TGTGCCAGTATGAACACCATATATTTT. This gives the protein CASMNTIYF.

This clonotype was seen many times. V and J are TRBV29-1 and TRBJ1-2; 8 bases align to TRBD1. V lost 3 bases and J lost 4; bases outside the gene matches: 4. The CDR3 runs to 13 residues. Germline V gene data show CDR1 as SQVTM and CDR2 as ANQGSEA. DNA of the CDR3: TGCAGCGTTGAGGCCCAGGGGGCCTATGGCTACACCTTC. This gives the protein CSVEAQGAYGYTF.